This T cell receptor beta chain was profiled in a study of shared clonotypes between healthy human individuals. Study summary: Two women and a few men aged 18 to 49 made up the donors. Whole-study results and caveats: Across subsets, estimated richness was generally greater for naive than for memory populations. Large depth notwithstanding, sorted-subset sequencing proved incomplete by rarefaction.

Measured with immunoSEQ multiplex PCR; TCRdb has only the in-frame clones, and not every one. The sample records more than 400,000 clones, 90% to 96% being singletons. As for this clone: Its antigen is not known.

Germline CDR1 is WNHNN and CDR2 is SYGVQD (reference sequence). The CDR3 runs to 17 residues. V lost 4 bases to trimming and J lost 3 bases; unmatched junction nucleotides: 12. The sample comprised naive CD4+ T cells sorted from blood. The subset denotes: CD45RA+ positively selected. The rearrangement links TRBV10-1 to TRBJ2-7; 10 bases line up with TRBD1. This receptor was taken from a woman younger than 45 in good health. CDR3 loop: CASSAGYGQGDGYEQYF. The CDR3 DNA is TGCGCCAGCAGTGCAGGTTATGGACAGGGGGATGGCTACGAGCAGTACTTC.